This T cell receptor (beta chain) was captured by sequencing in a study of blood T cell repertoires in COVID-19 (dated by TCRdb to the early 2020s). Some background on the complete study: The collaborator samples originated in the United States, Italy and Spain and spanned the acute and convalescent phases of COVID-19. The material from the prospective study consisted of cDNA or gDNA derived from T cells, B-cell-depleted T cells, or PBMCs. The dataset comprised deeply sampled blood TCRbeta repertoires from subjects exposed to, actively infected with, or recovered from COVID-19. The repertoires were released in a freely available public database intended as a resource for research on the immune response to SARS-CoV-2. Samples came from the ongoing ImmuneRACE study (first 160 participants) plus 1,254 subjects from 6 global collaborators. Nearly every sample came with metadata listing a de-identified subject ID, COVID-19 status, age in years and sex. Where available, HLA class I and class II types were obtained from metadata supplied by the sample provider rather than from assay-based typing. Summary of the overall study and its limitations: How much clinical and demographic metadata was included differed by source and by participant, and the metadata was provided uncurated.

The germline V gene yields ENHRY for CDR1 and SYGVKD for CDR2. Deletion took 0 bases off V and 3 bases off J, with a span of 8 bases between the germline ends. The cysteine opens and the phenylalanine closes a CDR3 of 14 amino acids. The kept DNA is CDR3 alone, 42 bases in frame from the first base. TCRbeta CDR3 regions were amplified from genomic DNA using the immunoSEQ Assay, a bias-controlled multiplex PCR. Per the authors' processing: Nucleated cell counts per sample were estimated from amplification of reference gene primers within the assay. To quantify the absolute abundance of each unique TCRbeta CDR3 rearrangement, sequence reads were collapsed and filtered. For each sample, productive Simpson clonality was calculated by taking the square root of Simpson's diversity index across productive rearrangements. In its TCRdb copy, this immuneACCESS table keeps in-frame sequences only and misses some clones. Where compared with another copy, unresolved V genes explain less than half of these, and the others have no known cause. D and trimming come from the DNA, and the V and J calls and clone size come from that table. In all, the sample holds 120,000 or so clones, and around 77% of those were seen once. Roughly 16% of the sample comes from the top ten.

A word on this clone: The specificity of this receptor is unknown. No base qualities exist here, and no much larger clone lies one base off it.

Each collaborating institution followed its own protocols to collect whole blood in K2EDTA tubes. For TCRbeta analysis, collaborator samples were shipped as frozen whole blood, as isolated PBMCs, or as DNA extracted from either sample type. The TCR originated in a man in his 60s with active or convalescent COVID-19. The sample consisted of peripheral blood. Here the chain combines TRBV10-3 and TRBJ1-1, with no D gene named confidently. The nucleotides are TGTGCCATCAGTGAGTCACCGAGGGACACTGAAGCTTTCTTT. The translation is CAISESPRDTEAFF.